This T cell receptor beta chain was retrieved from a study of Ad26.COV2.S vaccination and SARS-CoV-2 variants (dated by TCRdb to the early 2020s). In the study overall: Donors in the vaccine arm were drawn from COV1001, a phase I-IIa trial of Ad26.COV2.S in healthy adults that was multicentre, randomized, double-blind and placebo-controlled. Ad26.COV2.S was administered intramuscularly at 5 x 10^10 or 1 x 10^11 viral particles, either as a single shot or as two shots given 56 days apart. Sequencing of the TCRbeta repertoire served to evaluate the specificity and breadth of SARS-CoV-2-reactive T cell receptors following Ad26.COV2.S vaccination. A total of 32 samples were included in the TCR-sequenced set, comprising some 20 Ad26.COV2.S vaccine recipients, 5 placebo recipients and 8 SARS-CoV-2 convalescent individuals. Trial participants were randomized into five groups of five, in which low-dose or high-dose Ad26.COV2.S was given once or twice, or placebo was given on both occasions. Investigators remained blinded to trial group allocation during experiments and outcome assessment. The full study reports these points: Ad26.COV2.S recipients had higher spike-specific TCR breadth than placebo recipients (P = 0.0014). Substantial breadth of spike-specific CD8+ and CD4+ T cell responses was reported after vaccination. Vaccine and placebo recipients had similar non-spike TCR breadth, a finding consistent with the vaccine containing only spike. It was noted by the authors that total T cell responses may have been underestimated by the TCR breadth and depth analyses. The study was not powered to compare responses between vaccine doses or regimens.

Details on this clone: The target of this receptor is not known. Base qualities are not recorded, but no much larger clone differs from it by a single base.

The treatment or condition label on this specimen signifies: some 20 received Ad26.COV2.S at low or high dose, single or two shots; roughly 5 received placebo; per-sample allocation not given. For vaccine and placebo recipients, the sequenced repertoires came from samples collected on day 63 after the first injection. Cohort 1b enrolled 20 to 30 adults aged 18-55 years at a single site in Boston, USA, between 29 July and 7 August 2020. Ad26.COV2.S consisted of a replication-incompetent adenovirus type 26 vector by which a prefusion-stabilized SARS-CoV-2 spike protein from the original Wuhan strain was expressed. The immunoSEQ Assay was used to sequence TCRbeta CDR3 regions. After extraction, genomic DNA underwent amplification by bias-controlled multiplex PCR, followed by high-throughput sequencing. In the original analysis: To quantify the absolute abundance of each unique TCRbeta CDR3 region, sequences were collapsed and filtered. T cell fraction was estimated by normalizing TCRbeta template counts to usable DNA, with usable DNA measured through amplification of reference genes found in all nucleated cells. Repertoire TCRs were annotated as SARS-CoV-2-specific when V gene, CDR3 amino acid sequence and J gene were exactly matched to a known reactive TCR set. MIRA supplied the reference SARS-CoV-2 TCR set, which was filtered for enrichment in COVID-19-positive ImmuneCODE repertoires so that public or cross-reactive TCRs were removed. Using the MIRA antigens, annotated TCRs were further analysed by specific ORF or by position within an ORF. Breadth was defined as annotated unique rearrangements over total unique productive rearrangements; depth was the summed frequency of those rearrangements. TCR breadth was compared between groups using two-sided Wilcoxon rank-sum tests. TCRdb limited this immuneACCESS table to in-frame rearrangements with V and J called. A share of clones is missing; checked studies link under half to unresolved V genes, and the rest is unexplained. V, J and clone size reflect that table, while D and trimming were determined from the DNA. A total of 380,000 or so clones appear in this sample, 83% of them only once. The ten top clones hold roughly 7.4% of the sample.

V lost 1 base and J lost 6 bases; the stretch between them is 15 bases long. The CDR3 holds 15 amino acids from the cysteine to the phenylalanine. This entry keeps only the CDR3 DNA: 45 bases, framed from base 1. CDR1 and CDR2 (SEHNR, FQNEAQ) derive from the germline V gene (reference sequence). The chain is made from TRBV7-9 and TRBJ1-2; no D gene can be assigned with confidence. The sequenced sample was peripheral blood, obtained in a trial of Ad26.COV2.S vaccine versus placebo. This sequence originates from a person aged 18 to 59 who received the Ad26.COV2.S COVID-19 vaccine or a placebo. The DNA sequence is TGTGCCAGCAGCTTAGGCTCCGCGGGTTCAAATGGCTACACCTTC. Its translation is CASSLGSAGSNGYTF. With the portions outside the CDR3 filled from the reference TRBV7-9 and TRBJ1-2 genes, the complete variable region becomes DTGVSQNPRHKITKRGQNVTFRCDPISEHNRLYWYRQTLGQGPEFLTYFQNEAQLEKSRLLSDRFSAERPKGSFSTLEIQRTEQGDSAMYLCASSLGSAGSNGYTFGSGTRLTVV.